This T cell receptor beta chain was captured in a study of blood T cell repertoires in COVID-19. Study-wide background: Sources were T cells, B-cell-depleted T cells, or PBMCs; the material itself was cDNA or gDNA.

J was trimmed by 7 bases and V by 0 bases; bases with no gene match: 9. This CDR3 is 18 amino acids long. Germline CDR1 is LGHDT and CDR2 is YNNKEL (reference sequence). The assay was immunoSEQ multiplex PCR, and TCRdb's table has in-frame clones only and misses some. This sample has hundreds of thousands of clones, with roughly 88% found just once. This receptor was obtained from a woman aged 30 to 39 with active or convalescent COVID-19. Specimen: peripheral blood. The V and J genes are TRBV3-1 (or the pseudogene TRBV3-2) and TRBJ2-1; 13 bases fit TRBD2. CDR3 DNA: TGTGCCAGCAGCCAAGATCCCCGGACTAGCGGGGGCCGTAATGAGCAGTTCTTC. Translated, it gives CASSQDPRTSGGRNEQFF.